What follows are 32 T cell receptor beta chains derived from one specimen sequenced in a study of beta chain features in type 1 diabetes. General study findings and limits: Across all four CD4+ subsets, people with type 1 diabetes showed modestly shorter TCRB CDR3s.

Of the isolated RNA, all was reverse transcribed, and so the sequenced material was expressed TCRB transcripts. The data were produced by immunoSEQ multiplex PCR, yet TCRdb's version contains in-frame clones alone and is incomplete. The sample gives 150,000 to 200,000 clones, around 8.4% of which show up once; under 0.65% is in the top ten. The antigens of these receptors remain unknown. The sample comprised central memory CD4+ T cells from blood. Receptor source: a woman younger than 30 with type 1 diabetes.

The J gene is TRBJ2-3, the V gene TRBV7-2, with 10 bases aligning to TRBD2. Germline V lookup: CDR1 SGHTA, CDR2 FQGNSA. The CDR3 sequence is 17 residues long. Trimming removed 2 bases from V and 0 bases from J; junction bases left unmatched: 5. The CDR3 region is CASSLITSGKSTDTQYF. DNA of the CDR3: TGTGCCAGCAGCTTAATTACTAGCGGGAAAAGCACAGATACGCAGTATTTT.

The V and J genes are TRBV7-2 and TRBJ2-7; 16 bases line up with TRBD2. Germline trimming cut 1 base from V and 6 bases from J; bases unmatched to any gene: 9. Germline V gene lookup returns CDR1 SGHTA and CDR2 FQGNSA. CDR3 length: 18 amino acids. CDR3: CASSLVGLAGGLSLEQYF. CDR3 coding DNA: TGTGCCAGCAGCTTAGTGGGACTAGCGGGAGGGCTCTCCCTCGAGCAGTACTTC.

This rearrangement joins TRBV5-1 to TRBJ1-5; the D gene is possibly TRBD1 (5 bases). This CDR3 has 15 amino acids. Germline CDR1 reads SGHRS; CDR2 reads YFSETQ. Trimming pared 1 base from V and 1 base from J, leaving 9 bases between. CDR3 protein: CASSLLAGSNQPQHF. The CDR3 DNA follows: TGCGCCAGCAGCTTGTTGGCAGGGAGCAATCAGCCCCAGCATTTT. Drawing the rest from reference TRBV5-1 and TRBJ1-5, the complete variable domain is KAGVTQTPRYLIKTRGQQVTLSCSPISGHRSVSWYQQTPGQGLQFLFEYFSETQRNKGNFPGRFSGRQFSNSRSEMNVSTLELGDSALYLCASSLLAGSNQPQHFGDGTRLSIL.

This clone showed up just a few times. This chain connects TRBV7-8 to TRBJ2-3; 7 bases agree with TRBD1. The ends lost 5 bases at V and 2 bases at J; junction bases unmatched: 13. CDR3 length: 17 residues. CDR1 and CDR2 from the germline V gene are SGHVS and FQNEAQ. For the CDR3, the DNA is TGTGCCAGCAGCCGCAGACACACAGGGGATCCCACAGATACGCAGTATTTT. Translation gives CASSRRHTGDPTDTQYF. The variable domain in full, with the rest retrieved from reference TRBV7-8 and TRBJ2-3, is GAGVSQSPRYKVAKRGQDVALRCDPISGHVSLFWYQQALGQGPEFLTYFQNEAQLDKSGLPSDRFFAERPEGSVSTLKIQRTQQEDSAVYLCASSRRHTGDPTDTQYFGPGTRLTVL.

The chain combines TRBV4-3 with TRBJ1-6; tentatively, D is TRBD1 (6 bases). CDR1 is LGHNA, CDR2 YSLEER, per germline. Trimming cost V 3 bases and J 5 bases, with 14 bases left between them. The CDR3 contains 16 residues. The DNA for the CDR3 is TGCGCCAGCAGCCAGACAAGGGGGTTGGATAATTCACCCCTCCACTTT. This gives the protein CASSQTRGLDNSPLHF.

V usage is TRBV10-3 and J usage is TRBJ1-2; D is ambiguous. Trimming stripped 0 bases from V and 0 bases from J, with 8 bases between. Germline V gene sequence: CDR1 ENHRY, CDR2 SYGVKD. This CDR3 has 15 residues. The CDR3 bases are TGTGCCATCAGTGAGTCAACTCAACCTAACTATGGCTACACCTTC. This codes for CAISESTQPNYGYTF.

On this clone itself: Other DNA sequences in the sample encode the same CDR3. This rearrangement joins TRBV28 to TRBJ2-7, with a tentative D call TRBD1 (5 bases). The germline CDR1 and CDR2 sequences are MDHEN and SYDVKM. The V end lost 5 bases, the J end lost 4 bases, and 12 bases lay between the germline ends. The CDR3 covers 13 residues. CDR3 nucleotides: TGTGCCAGCAGTCCAACAGGACCGTACGAGCAGTACTTC. It translates to CASSPTGPYEQYF. Based on the CDR3 plus reference TRBV28 and TRBJ2-7, the full variable domain is DVKVTQSSRYLVKRTGEKVFLECVQDMDHENMFWYRQDPGLGLRLIYFSYDVKMKEKGDIPEGYSVSREKKERFSLILESASTNQTSMYLCASSPTGPYEQYFGPGTRLTVT.

The rearrangement links TRBV11-3 to TRBJ2-4; D is perhaps TRBD1 (6 bases). CDR1 is SGHNT, CDR2 YENEEA, per germline. Trimming left V 5 bases short and J 9 bases short, with 17 bases between. The CDR3 totals 14 residues. The CDR3 DNA reads TGTGCCAGCAGCCGTCAATCAGGGGTGGGCATTCAGTACTTC. Protein: CASSRQSGVGIQYF.

The V call is TRBV6-5, the J call TRBJ2-7; the D gene is possibly TRBD1 (6 bases). The V gene's germline CDR1 is MNHEY and CDR2 SVGAGI. Trimming pared 5 bases from V and 0 bases from J, leaving 14 bases between. This CDR3 is 15 amino acids long. The CDR3 region has the DNA TGTGCCAGCAGTCGCAGACAGGCTAACTCCTACGAGCAGTACTTC. Translated: CASSRRQANSYEQYF.

In this sample, this clone turned up a few times. The chain joins TRBV30 to TRBJ1-3; D might be TRBD1 (5 bases). The CDR3 contains 14 residues. Trimming pared 4 bases from V and 0 bases from J, leaving 10 bases between. Germline CDR1 reads GTSNPN; CDR2 reads SVGIG (reference sequence). The CDR3 coding sequence is TGTGCCTGGACCGGACAAACCTCTGGAAACACCATATATTTT. Translation: CAWTGQTSGNTIYF.

The chain combines TRBV4-3 with TRBJ2-1; 8 nucleotides match TRBD1. CDR3 size: 16 residues. The germline V gene encodes CDR1 LGHNA and CDR2 YSLEER. The junction had 8 bases not matched to a gene; V was cut back by 1 base and J by 6 bases. The CDR3 loop reads CASSQGDRSYANEQFF. The CDR3 region has the DNA TGCGCCAGCAGCCAAGGGGACAGGTCATATGCCAATGAGCAGTTCTTC.

Details on this clone: Other DNA sequences in the sample encode the same CDR3. This chain uses TRBV27 with TRBJ2-5, with TRBD1 identical over 8 bases. This CDR3 is 13 amino acids long. Trimming cost V 4 bases and J 4 bases; bases outside gene matches: 2. Per germline, CDR1 MNHEY and CDR2 SMNVEV (reference sequence). CDR3 loop: CASSSRGRETQYF. CDR3 bases: TGTGCCAGCAGTTCCAGGGGGCGAGAGACCCAGTACTTC.

The rearrangement links TRBV5-1 to TRBJ2-4; TRBD2 agrees at 10 bases. This CDR3 comprises 16 residues. The J segment lost 9 bases and the V segment lost 0 bases, leaving 9 bases of the junction unmatched. From germline, CDR1 is SGHRS and CDR2 YFSETQ. Written as DNA, the CDR3 is TGCGCCAGCAGCTTGGTGGCTAGCGGGAGTTTTTCCATTCAGTACTTC. Translated: CASSLVASGSFSIQYF.

This chain uses TRBV7-2 with TRBJ2-6, with D uncertain. Germline loops: CDR1 SGHTA, CDR2 FQGNSA. V dropped 4 bases and J dropped 2 bases, with 6 bases sitting between them. This CDR3 comprises 14 residues. CDR3 region: CASSSPAGANVLTF. The DNA for the CDR3 is TGTGCCAGCAGCTCCCCAGCTGGGGCCAACGTCCTGACTTTC.

This clone was observed a handful of times. Other DNA sequences in this specimen translate into the identical CDR3. The chain uses TRBV18 and TRBJ1-2; the match to TRBD1 covers 7 bases. This CDR3 contains 13 residues. Germline CDR1 KGHSH, CDR2 LQKENI. Losses at the gene ends were 6 bases for V and 5 bases for J; bases not matched to a gene: 6. CDR3 DNA: TGTGCCAGCTCCCGGGACAGCGCTTATGGCTACACCTTC. Translated: CASSRDSAYGYTF.

This clone has a handful of counts. The CDR3 DNA reads TGTGCCAGCAGGCGGACAGGAACCCTCCAAGAGACCCAGTACTTC. This gives the protein CASRRTGTLQETQYF. This rearrangement joins TRBV6-6 to TRBJ2-5; 7 bases line up with TRBD1. J was trimmed by 1 base and V by 6 bases; bases with no gene match: 8. Germline V gene sequence: CDR1 MNHNY, CDR2 SVGAGI (reference sequence). The CDR3 is 15 residues long.

The rearrangement uses TRBV9 and TRBJ2-2, with 14 nucleotides matching TRBD2. This CDR3 contains 19 residues. Unmatched junction bases numbered 11, after V lost 0 bases and J lost 7 bases. Germline-derived CDR1 and CDR2 are SGDLS and YYNGEE. In DNA, the CDR3 is TGTGCCAGCAGCGTAGATCCGGGACTAGCGGGAGCCCTGGACGGGGAGCTGTTTTTT. It codes for CASSVDPGLAGALDGELFF. The variable domain in full, completed from reference TRBV9 and TRBJ2-2, reads DSGVTQTPKHLITATGQRVTLRCSPRSGDLSVYWYQQSLDQGLQFLIQYYNGEERAKGNILERFSAQQFPDLHSELNLSSLELGDSALYFCASSVDPGLAGALDGELFFGEGSRLTVL.

The rearrangement joins TRBV11-1 to TRBJ2-7, with 8 nucleotides matching TRBD2. With 3 bases clipped from V and 2 bases from J, the junction kept 3 bases outside the gene matches. The germline gives CDR1 SGHAT, CDR2 FQDESV (reference sequence). This CDR3 has 14 amino acids. CDR3 nucleotide sequence: TGTGCCAGCAGCTTCCAGCGGGGGACCTACGAGCAGTACTTC. As protein: CASSFQRGTYEQYF.

This chain connects TRBV28 to TRBJ1-1; a weak D match, TRBD1 (6 bases). The CDR3 contains 12 residues. The V gene's germline CDR1 is MDHEN and CDR2 SYDVKM. V lost 6 bases and J 11 bases, leaving 16 bases between the germline ends. For the CDR3, the DNA is TGTGCCAGCAGCACTCAGGGGTTTCCGGCTTTCTTT. Translating it yields CASSTQGFPAFF.

This chain links TRBV15 with TRBJ2-1; D is possibly TRBD1 (5 bases). CDR1 is LNHNV, CDR2 YYDKDF, per germline (reference sequence). Trimming shortened V by 6 bases and J by 6 bases, and 9 bases separated the two germline ends. The CDR3 extends over 12 amino acids. The chain's CDR3 is CATSPGLNEQFF. The CDR3 DNA sequence: TGTGCCACCAGTCCAGGGCTCAATGAGCAGTTCTTC.

The chain recombines TRBV7-6 with TRBJ2-5, with 7 bases matching TRBD1. CDR3 length equals 13 residues. Germline assignment: CDR1 SGHVS and CDR2 FNYEAQ. J gave up 3 bases and V 3 bases, and 1 base lay outside the gene matches. Here the CDR3 DNA reads TGTGCCAGCAGCTTCGGGACAGAAGAGACCCAGTACTTC. Its protein is CASSFGTEETQYF.

This clone came up a few times. The rearrangement joins TRBV5-1 to TRBJ1-2, with D unclear. Germline V gene data show CDR1 as SGHRS and CDR2 as YFSETQ. This CDR3 is built from 13 residues. The V end was cut by 1 base, the J end by 7 bases, with 11 bases between. In DNA form, the CDR3 reads TGCGCCAGCAGCTTGTCGGTCGTCGGTGGCTACACCTTC. Encoded protein: CASSLSVVGGYTF.

The chain has TRBV11-2 and TRBJ2-1; 8 nucleotides agree with TRBD2. Unmatched junction bases numbered 9, after V lost 4 bases and J lost 4 bases. The CDR3 sequence is 16 residues long. The germline V gene encodes CDR1 SGHAT and CDR2 FQNNGV. CDR3 bases: TGTGCCAGCAGCTCCCGTTCGGGGGGGATTTACAATGAGCAGTTCTTC. It yields the protein CASSSRSGGIYNEQFF.

In this sample, this clone turned up a few times. The J gene is TRBJ1-2, the V gene TRBV7-2; 8 bases match TRBD1. Germline lookup yields CDR1 SGHTA and CDR2 FQGNSA. The V segment lost 5 bases and the J segment 8 bases; nucleotides outside the gene matches: 10. The CDR3 has 14 amino acids. For the CDR3, the DNA is TGTGCCAGCAGCGCCGACAGGGGAGGTCGGGGCTACACCTTC. Residues: CASSADRGGRGYTF.

The rearrangement links TRBV30 to TRBJ1-4, with 7 bases matching TRBD1. The germline V gene has CDR1 GTSNPN and CDR2 SVGIG (reference sequence). V lost 2 bases, J lost 3 bases, and 3 bases stayed unmatched. The length of the CDR3 is 14 residues. CDR3 bases: TGTGCCTGGAGTCGGGACAGCCCTAATGAAAAACTGTTTTTT. It encodes CAWSRDSPNEKLFF.

The chain is built from TRBV4-1 and TRBJ2-6, with a tentative D call TRBD1 (6 bases). This CDR3 contains 15 residues. The V gene lost 4 bases and the J gene lost 4 bases, with 11 bases spanning the gap. In germline, CDR1 is MGHRA, CDR2 YSYEKL. The CDR3 loop is CASSLRGGGANVLTF. CDR3 nucleotides: TGCGCCAGCAGCCTCAGGGGTGGAGGGGCCAACGTCCTGACTTTC.

V is TRBV11-2 and J is TRBJ2-5; 7 bases line up with TRBD2. The V segment lost 5 bases and the J segment 5 bases; nucleotides outside the gene matches: 17. The germline V gene has CDR1 SGHAT and CDR2 FQNNGV. This CDR3 spans 17 amino acids. CDR3 region: CASSQDQAGTTGETQYF. DNA of the CDR3: TGTGCCAGCAGCCAAGACCAAGCGGGAACAACGGGGGAGACCCAGTACTTC.

A few counts support this clone. This sequence joins TRBV21-1 and TRBJ1-1. TRBV21-1 is annotated as a pseudogene. The CDR3 covers 14 residues. CDR3 in amino acids: CASSKHPENTEAFF. For the CDR3, the DNA is TGTGCCAGCAGCAAACATCCCGAGAATACGGAAGCTTTCTTT.

This clone turned up a few times. The chain employs TRBV16 and TRBJ2-5; D remains ambiguous. V was cut by 1 base and J by 5 bases, with 8 bases left in between. The length of the CDR3 is 13 residues. CDR1 KGHSY and CDR2 FQNENV come from the germline V gene. The CDR3 sequence: CASSQLNGETQYF. The CDR3, as DNA: TGTGCCAGCAGCCAATTGAACGGGGAGACCCAGTACTTC.

Only a few counts were recorded for this clone. The chain joins TRBV6-5 to TRBJ1-6, with D perhaps TRBD1 (6 bases). Germline CDR1 is MNHEY and CDR2 is SVGAGI. V lost 5 bases, J lost 7 bases, and 15 bases lay in between. This CDR3 comprises 15 residues. CDR3 sequence reads: CASSTRTAQNSPLHF. CDR3 in DNA: TGTGCCAGCAGTACCAGGACAGCCCAAAATTCACCCCTCCACTTT.

A few counts support this clone. The V and J genes are TRBV6-6 and TRBJ2-7; the D is unclear. Germline CDR1 reads MNHNY; CDR2 reads SVGAGI (reference sequence). The CDR3 sequence is 14 residues long. V lost 0 bases and J lost 3, with 9 bases in between. In nucleotides, the CDR3 is TGTGCCAGCAGTTACTCGGCTGTCCGCTACGAGCAGTACTTC. Translation: CASSYSAVRYEQYF.

J is TRBJ2-3 and V is TRBV4-3; D not certain. Trimming took off 0 bases at V and 0 bases at J, with 7 bases between the two ends. Germline V gene sequence: CDR1 LGHNA, CDR2 YSLEER. This CDR3 has 15 residues. This CDR3 is CASSQEADSTDTQYF. The CDR3 DNA is TGCGCCAGCAGCCAAGAGGCGGATAGCACAGATACGCAGTATTTT.